The 20 T cell receptor beta chains below all came from one sample that was sequenced in a study of identical twins. TCRdb passed the 5' RACE reads through MiXCR, listing each CDR3 protein once. Found here are hundreds of thousands of distinct CDR3 sequences, just over 7% of them singletons; the top ten hold over 1.5%. In addition, the sample was reused for a study of yellow fever vaccine responses in identical twins.

Sequenced: PBMCs. The receptors derive from a woman aged 18-30 years in good health.

This clonotype occurred a few times. This chain's CDR3 is CASSEAGVISNIQYF. The DNA for the CDR3 is TGTGCCAGCAGTGAAGCGGGGGTGATTAGTAACATTCAGTACTTC. The V and J genes are TRBV6-1 and TRBJ2-4; perhaps D is TRBD1 or TRBD2 (5 bases each). V gave up 0 bases and J gave up 7 bases, with 13 bases separating them. This CDR3 is built from 15 residues. The germline V gene has CDR1 MNHNS and CDR2 SASEGT.

The table lists this clonotype with a few counts. The chain recombines TRBV6-1 with TRBJ1-1; 8 bases match TRBD1. The germline V gene encodes CDR1 MNHNS and CDR2 SASEGT. The CDR3 spans 13 residues. The V gene end was trimmed by 6 bases and the J gene end by 7 bases; junction bases not matched to a gene: 7. CDR3 loop: CASSLDRGIEAFF. CDR3 DNA sequence: TGTGCCAGCAGCCTAGACAGGGGCATTGAAGCTTTCTTT.

V and J are TRBV5-1 and TRBJ2-3; D unclear. The CDR3 sequence is 16 residues long. With 4 bases removed from V and 5 bases from J, the gap between germline ends came to 20 bases. Germline V gene data show CDR1 as SGHRS and CDR2 as YFSETQ. CDR3 loop: CASSPGLVKGLDTQYF. CDR3 coding DNA: TGCGCCAGCAGCCCCGGTTTGGTCAAAGGCCTAGATACGCAGTATTTT.

This chain links TRBV4-2 with TRBJ2-5; D not certain. Trimming removed 0 bases from V and 6 bases from J, with 11 bases in between. This CDR3 region has 14 residues. Germline V gene sequence: CDR1 LGHNA, CDR2 YNFKEQ. The CDR3 DNA reads TGTGCCAGCAGCCAAGATAACGAGAGGCAGACCCAGTACTTC. This sequence encodes CASSQDNERQTQYF.

V is TRBV10-2 and J is TRBJ2-2, with D possibly matching TRBD2 (6 bases). CDR1 is WSHSY, CDR2 SAAADI, per germline. The V and J ends lost 6 bases and 2 bases respectively, with 10 bases between them. The CDR3 sequence is 14 residues long. The CDR3 DNA follows: TGCGCCAGCAGGTGGGGACTTAACACCGGGGAGCTGTTTTTT. The encoded protein is CASRWGLNTGELFF.

In its sample, this clonotype was seen many times. The V gene is TRBV10-3, the J gene TRBJ2-3; no clear D gene. V was shortened by 7 bases and J by 2 bases, with 10 bases between the two germline ends. In germline, CDR1 is ENHRY, CDR2 SYGVKD. CDR3 size: 13 residues. The CDR3 loop is CAIKNGFTDTQYF. In DNA, the CDR3 is TGTGCCATCAAGAACGGGTTCACAGATACGCAGTATTTT.

DNA for the CDR3: TGTGCCAGCAGCACGACAGGGTCACCCCTCGACGAGCAGTACTTC. Protein sequence: CASSTTGSPLDEQYF. The V call is TRBV7-7, the J call TRBJ2-7, with TRBD1 matching over 7 bases. V lost 5 bases and J lost 5; bases outside the gene matches: 12. Germline values: CDR1 SSHAT, CDR2 FNYEAQ (reference sequence). This CDR3 has 15 amino acids.

In this sample, this clonotype turned up many times. V is TRBV28 and J is TRBJ2-7; 8 nucleotides align to TRBD1. The CDR3 has 15 residues. The V and J ends lost 7 bases and 0 bases, in that order; junction bases with no gene match: 8. The germline V gene encodes CDR1 MDHEN and CDR2 SYDVKM. CDR3: CASTPGGPYSYEQYV. DNA of the CDR3: TGTGCCAGCACCCCAGGGGGCCCCTACTCCTACGAGCAGTACGTC.

This clonotype has only a few counts. The chain joins TRBV4-1 to TRBJ2-5; 9 bases line up with TRBD2. This CDR3 comprises 16 residues. The V segment lost 0 bases and the J segment 5 bases; nucleotides outside the gene matches: 7. The V gene's germline CDR1 is MGHRA and CDR2 YSYEKL. The CDR3 protein is CASSQDLSGGSETQYF. As DNA, the CDR3 is TGCGCCAGCAGCCAAGATCTGAGCGGGGGGTCGGAGACCCAGTACTTC.

This clonotype was recorded many times. This chain joins TRBV11-1 and TRBJ2-1, with 8 nucleotides matching TRBD2. V lost 8 bases and J lost 7; bases outside the gene matches: 10. This CDR3 region has 14 residues. Germline CDR1 and CDR2: SGHAT and FQDESV (reference sequence). The CDR3 reads CASSGGGVVNEQFF. The CDR3 region has the DNA TGTGCCAGCTCCGGGGGGGGCGTAGTGAATGAGCAGTTCTTC.

This clonotype showed up just a few times. The chain links TRBV5-1 to TRBJ2-1; D is perhaps TRBD2 (6 bases). Trimming pared 0 bases from V and 3 bases from J, leaving 10 bases between. The CDR3 sequence is 15 residues long. CDR1 is SGHRS and CDR2 is YFSETQ in the germline V gene. The DNA for the CDR3 is TGCGCCAGCAGCTTGGACGGGAGCGGCTACAATGAGCAGTTCTTC. This encodes CASSLDGSGYNEQFF.

The V and J genes are TRBV24-1 and TRBJ2-2, with a weak D call TRBD2 (5 bases). The CDR3 runs to 14 residues. Trimming removed 4 bases from V and 6 bases from J, with 11 bases in between. CDR1 is KGHDR, CDR2 SFDVKD, per germline. CDR3 in amino acids: CATSDPTRPGELFF. CDR3 coding DNA: TGTGCCACCAGTGACCCCACTAGGCCCGGGGAGCTGTTTTTT.

This clonotype appeared a few times. The chain uses TRBV6-5 and TRBJ2-1, with 11 bases that match TRBD2. The CDR3 has 17 amino acids. Germline V gene lookup returns CDR1 MNHEY and CDR2 SVGAGI. J gave up 5 bases and V 0 bases, and 6 bases lay outside the gene matches. CDR3 sequence (DNA): TGTGCCAGCAGTTACTCCAGGGGGACTAGCGGACACAATGAGCAGTTCTTC. This encodes CASSYSRGTSGHNEQFF.

The V call is TRBV12-3 or TRBV12-4, the J call TRBJ2-5, with 7 nucleotides matching TRBD2. The CDR3 has 14 amino acids. J lost 5 bases, V lost 5 bases, and 8 bases had no gene match. As DNA, the CDR3 is TGTGCCAGCAGTCTAGGGACTACGAGGGAGACCCAGTACTTC. Residues: CASSLGTTRETQYF.

The chain is built from TRBV20-1 and TRBJ1-5; no firm D call. The ends were cut back, 0 bases at V and 3 bases at J, with 9 bases in the middle. CDR3 size: 14 residues. The V gene's germline CDR1 is DFQATT and CDR2 SNEGSKA (reference sequence). This CDR3 is CSARDVSVNQPQHF. The CDR3 nucleotides are TGCAGTGCTAGAGACGTCAGCGTCAATCAGCCCCAGCATTTT.

V gene TRBV29-1 combines with J gene TRBJ2-3, with 7 bases identical to TRBD1. V was clipped by 7 bases and J by 4 bases; unmatched bases: 14. The germline V gene encodes CDR1 SQVTM and CDR2 ANQGSEA. CDR3 length equals 15 residues. CDR3 nucleotide sequence: TGCAGCGCTTGTGCCAGACAGGGTTGGCCAGATACGCAGTATTTT. It is translated as CSACARQGWPDTQYF.

This clonotype was detected only once. This sequence joins TRBV27 and TRBJ1-2; D gene ambiguous. CDR1 MNHEY and CDR2 SMNVEV come from the germline V gene (reference sequence). The CDR3 consists of 15 residues. The ends were cut back, 6 bases at V and 1 base at J, with 15 bases in the middle. The CDR3 nucleotides read TGTGCCAGCAGGGGAGAGCCGAGTCTTAACTATGGCTACACCTTC. Protein product: CASRGEPSLNYGYTF.

This clonotype occurred many times. The V gene is TRBV11-1, the J gene TRBJ2-2; 11 bases are a match to TRBD2. The CDR3 consists of 17 residues. The germline V gene has CDR1 SGHAT and CDR2 FQDESV (reference sequence). Trimming took 5 bases from V and 6 from J; bases not matched to a gene: 11. The CDR3 loop reads CASSPYLAGGRSGELFF. DNA of the CDR3: TGTGCCAGCAGCCCCTATCTAGCGGGGGGACGGTCCGGGGAGCTGTTTTTT.

This clonotype was counted at least ten times. The chain combines TRBV6-1 with TRBJ2-7; TRBD1 is a possible D gene (6 bases). The CDR3 contains 16 residues. V lost 2 bases, J lost 0 bases, and 14 bases lay in between. Germline lookup yields CDR1 MNHNS and CDR2 SASEGT. CDR3 region: CASSESQGQSSYEQYF. In DNA, the CDR3 is TGTGCCAGCAGTGAATCACAGGGCCAGAGCTCCTACGAGCAGTACTTC.

The V call is TRBV15, the J call TRBJ1-5, with a weak D call TRBD1 (5 bases). CDR1 LNHNV and CDR2 YYDKDF come from the germline V gene (reference sequence). The CDR3 loop spans 13 amino acids. V lost 9 bases, J lost 9 bases, and 18 bases lay in between. The CDR3 DNA is TGTGCCACTTCAGCAGGGTCCCTAGGGCCCCAGCATTTT. This encodes CATSAGSLGPQHF.